This T cell receptor beta chain was obtained from a study of vaccination effects on CD4 cells after COVID-19. Study information: Samples from a couple of convalescent patients were given 16 days and one week before vaccination.

Viral peptide pools were used in the ViraFEST assay to expand antigen-specific CD4+ T cells, and sequencing came afterward. The authors isolated CD4+ T cells after about 10 days of culture. A PCR test confirmed that the person had SARS-CoV-2 infection between March and December 2020. Cultivation was performed at a few million PBMC per well with roughly 9.1 IU/ml IL-2 and approximately 10 ug/ml peptides added. Measured with immunoSEQ multiplex PCR; TCRdb has only the in-frame clones, and not every one. Of tens of thousands of clones in the sample, approximately 73% are singletons; the top ten hold roughly 33%. A note on this clone: What it binds is unknown.

This CDR3 region has 13 residues. V shed 3 bases and J 7 bases; nucleotides not matched to a gene: 2. Looked up from germline, CDR1 is SGHDT and CDR2 is YYEEEE. The rearrangement links TRBV5-6 to TRBJ2-3, with TRBD1 matching over 10 bases. This receptor was obtained from a human donor who had a prior SARS-CoV-2 infection. The specimen comprised CD4+ T cells from PBMCs cultured with a peptide pool, sampled before COVID-19 vaccination. The CDR3 nucleotides read TGTGCCAGCAGCTGGGACAGGGGAAATACGCAGTATTTT. It encodes CASSWDRGNTQYF. Full variable domain (rest looked up from reference TRBV5-6 and TRBJ2-3): DAGVTQSPTHLIKTRGQQVTLRCSPKSGHDTVSWYQQALGQGPQFIFQYYEEEERQRGNFPDRFSGHQFPNYSSELNVNALLLGDSALYLCASSWDRGNTQYFGPGTRLTVL.